This record concerns one TCR beta chain sequence. Time point: baseline pretreatment blood. Treatment in this sample: 15 Gy SBRT to primary tumor, nephrectomy 4 weeks later. These data originate in a study of radiation and T cells in renal cell carcinoma. In the study overall: Nephrectomy followed 15 Gy stereotactic body radiation by 4 weeks.

This table comes from immunoSEQ multiplex PCR, and its TCRdb copy is limited to in-frame clones, with some not included. The data hold some 100,000 clones, with 82% observed a single time. V lost 7 bases and J 10 bases, leaving 16 bases between the germline ends. Germline loops: CDR1 MNHEY, CDR2 SVGAGI. This CDR3 spans 13 amino acids. This specimen consisted of blood, obtained from a patient whose treatment included radiotherapy and nephrectomy. The sequence came from a man between 60 and 75 years old with renal cell carcinoma. The rearrangement joins TRBV6-5 to TRBJ1-4; TRBD1 is a possible D gene (5 bases). CDR3 amino acids: CASTRGPKGKLFF. DNA for the CDR3: TGTGCCAGCACCCGGGGCCCGAAGGGAAAACTGTTTTTT.